A selection of T cell receptor beta chains follows, all from one sample in a study of blood T cell repertoires in COVID-19. The repertoire was sequenced with immunoSEQ multiplex PCR; TCRdb's copy has only in-frame clones and lacks some. The table records around 370,000 clones, 85% to 90% of them present only once. The specimen was peripheral blood. The origin of the receptors is a woman in her seventies with COVID-19, enrolled during active disease. The CDR3 runs from the conserved cysteine through the conserved F or W. The order of the fields is clone size, V gene, J gene, CDR3 protein. Rows may omit the clone size; those that give it use once, few, many or a size class.

.	TRBV23-1	TRBJ2-3	CASSQSPGQGGTDTQYF
.	TRBV25-1	TRBJ1-1	CASRDPTGGNTEAFF
.	TRBV6-6	TRBJ1-2	CASSYAEGYTF
few	TRBV7-9	TRBJ2-7	CASSRGTSGGSSYEQYF
.	TRBV2	TRBJ1-5	CASSVRRGVEQPQHF
.	TRBV2	TRBJ2-2	CASMSGGANGELFF
.	TRBV7-2	TRBJ2-7	CASSLAARASVVQPYF
.	TRBV2	TRBJ1-1	CASSVNRMNTEAFF
.	TRBV9	TRBJ2-2	CASSVSRGRNTGELFF
.	TRBV6-5	TRBJ1-2	CASQGAPGAGYTF
.	TRBV5-4	TRBJ2-2	CASRTDRGTGELFF
.	TRBV10-1	TRBJ2-5	CASSGGGRMETQYF
.	TRBV28	TRBJ1-1	CASSLPGLAFF
.	TRBV18	TRBJ2-5	CASSSLKGLEETQYF
.	TRBV11-2	TRBJ1-1	CASSLVRLDNLNTEAFF
.	TRBV3-1/TRBV3-2	TRBJ2-2	CASSPDRVGVGELFF
.	TRBV19	TRBJ1-6	CASSMVTGSSPLHF
once	TRBV19	TRBJ1-5	CASKPGTGGSQHF
.	TRBV30	TRBJ2-5	CAWRETSSKETQYF
.	TRBV19	TRBJ1-2	CASTTLTARVEGYTF
once	TRBV11-3	TRBJ1-3	CASSLVGWEGRTGNTIYF
.	TRBV7-9	TRBJ2-5	CASSLVGRMWGGPETQYF
.	TRBV28	TRBJ2-7	CASSLSGTYEQYF
.	TRBV9	TRBJ1-3	CASSDTDRNTIYF
.	TRBV10-2	TRBJ2-2	CASGVPSWTGELFF
.	TRBV19	TRBJ1-2	CASLPKPGTGAYGYTF
few	TRBV2	TRBJ1-1	CASTLRTGMNTEAFF
.	TRBV10-2	TRBJ1-1	CASSEWGQNTEAFF
.	TRBV4-1	TRBJ2-7	CASSQKALSGGPTSYEQYF
once	TRBV7-8	TRBJ2-3	CASSLFEGASDTQYF
.	TRBV6-5	TRBJ1-2	CASSYDTRDLSGYTF
.	TRBV5-1	TRBJ1-4	CASSLEASRGNEKLFF
.	TRBV29-1	TRBJ1-2	CSVEVSYGYTF
.	TRBV6-5	TRBJ1-2	CASSYATGPYGYTF
.	TRBV9	TRBJ2-2	CASSLRLAGDTGELFF
.	TRBV27	TRBJ2-5	CASSPIGFKKQETQYF
.	TRBV28	TRBJ1-1	CASSFSGSRNTEAFF
.	TRBV7-3	TRBJ2-2	CASSPNLIGDTGELFF
.	TRBV7-6	TRBJ1-1	CASSLGTGLNTEAFF
.	TRBV2	TRBJ1-6	CASSVESSYNSPLHF
.	TRBV24-1	TRBJ1-2	CATSGTPGGRGYGYTF
.	TRBV6-2/TRBV6-3	TRBJ2-1	CASSYSSGGYNEQFF
.	TRBV7-3	TRBJ2-3	CASSLRGGAPADTQYF
.	TRBV5-8	TRBJ2-2	CASSGTGPTNTGELFF
.	TRBV19	TRBJ2-6	CASSSPQGAGANVLTF
once	TRBV18	TRBJ1-3	CASSPGQPTSGNTIYF
.	TRBV14	TRBJ1-1	CASSPVIIVSEAFF
.	TRBV28	TRBJ2-5	CASSAPGLAGVTETQYF
.	TRBV10-3	TRBJ1-1	CAISDRGDTEAFF
.	TRBV27	TRBJ1-5	CASSLSNRDGQPQHF
.	TRBV4-1	TRBJ2-2	CASSQVQGNTGELFF
.	TRBV7-2	TRBJ2-5	CASSLYSGAARETQYF
.	TRBV6-5	TRBJ1-2	CASSSSGFGYGYTF
.	TRBV2	TRBJ1-4	CASRFAGGREKLFF